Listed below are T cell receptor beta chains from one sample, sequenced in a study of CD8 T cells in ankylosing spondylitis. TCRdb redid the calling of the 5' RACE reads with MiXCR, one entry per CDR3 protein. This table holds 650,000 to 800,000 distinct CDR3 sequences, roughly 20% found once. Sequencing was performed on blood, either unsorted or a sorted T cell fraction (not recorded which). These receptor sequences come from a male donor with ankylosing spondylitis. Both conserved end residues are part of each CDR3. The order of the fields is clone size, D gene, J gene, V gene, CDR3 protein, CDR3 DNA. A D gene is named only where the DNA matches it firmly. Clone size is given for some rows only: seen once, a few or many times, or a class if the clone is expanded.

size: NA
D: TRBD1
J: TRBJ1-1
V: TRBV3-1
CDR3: CASSQADRQNTEAFF
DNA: TGTGCCAGCAGCCAAGCGGACAGGCAGAACACTGAAGCTTTCTTT

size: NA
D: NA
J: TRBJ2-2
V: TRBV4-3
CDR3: CASSQDRSTGELFF
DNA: TGCGCCAGCAGCCAAGATAGGAGCACCGGGGAGCTGTTTTTT

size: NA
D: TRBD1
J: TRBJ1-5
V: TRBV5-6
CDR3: CASSLDKGASNQPQHF
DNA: TGTGCCAGCAGCTTGGATAAGGGGGCTAGCAATCAGCCCCAGCATTTT

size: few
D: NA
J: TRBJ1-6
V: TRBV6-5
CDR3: CASSYTSGDIGSPLHF
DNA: TGTGCCAGCAGTTACACCTCGGGTGATATCGGGTCACCCCTCCACTTT

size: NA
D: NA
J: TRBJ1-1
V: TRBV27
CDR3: CASSRPATEAFF
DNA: TGTGCCAGCAGTAGGCCGGCCACTGAAGCTTTCTTT

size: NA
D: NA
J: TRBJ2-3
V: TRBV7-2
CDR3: CASSLRLGDTQYF
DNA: TGTGCCAGCAGCCTCCGACTAGGAGATACGCAGTATTTT

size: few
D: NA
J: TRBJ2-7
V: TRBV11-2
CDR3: CASSAVDGGGYEQYF
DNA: TGTGCCAGCAGCGCAGTGGATGGGGGCGGCTACGAGCAGTACTTC

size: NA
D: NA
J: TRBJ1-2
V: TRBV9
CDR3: CASSGGAGGSNYGYTF
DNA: TGTGCCAGCAGCGGTGGGGCCGGAGGATCTAACTATGGCTACACCTTC

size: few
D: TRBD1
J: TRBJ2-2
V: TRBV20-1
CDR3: CSARAMDRVGGELFF
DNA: TGCAGTGCTAGAGCCATGGACAGGGTTGGCGGGGAGCTGTTTTTT

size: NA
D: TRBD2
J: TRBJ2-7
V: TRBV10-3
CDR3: CAISEGGGGESYEQYF
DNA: TGTGCCATCAGTGAAGGTGGCGGGGGGGAGTCCTACGAGCAGTACTTC

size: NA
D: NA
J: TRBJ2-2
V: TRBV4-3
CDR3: CASSQDGAGGRSTGELFF
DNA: TGCGCCAGCAGCCAAGATGGCGCCGGGGGTCGATCCACCGGGGAGCTGTTTTTT

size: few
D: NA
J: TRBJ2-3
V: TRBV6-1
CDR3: CASSEAYRPDTQYF
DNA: TGTGCCAGCAGTGAAGCGTACAGACCAGATACGCAGTATTTT

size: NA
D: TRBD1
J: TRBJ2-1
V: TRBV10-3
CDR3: CAISPGTGSGNEQFF
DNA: TGTGCCATCAGCCCCGGGACAGGGTCGGGCAATGAGCAGTTCTTC

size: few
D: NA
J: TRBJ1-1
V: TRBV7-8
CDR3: CASSPRLGVNTEAFF
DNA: TGTGCCAGCAGTCCACGTTTGGGAGTAAACACTGAAGCTTTCTTT

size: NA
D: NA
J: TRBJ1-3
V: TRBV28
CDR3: CASSLVGAGGNTIYF
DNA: TGTGCCAGCAGTTTAGTAGGGGCTGGTGGAAACACCATATATTTT

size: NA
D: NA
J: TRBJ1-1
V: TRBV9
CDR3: CASNQGRSNTEAFF
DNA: TGTGCCAGCAATCAGGGACGGTCGAACACTGAAGCTTTCTTT

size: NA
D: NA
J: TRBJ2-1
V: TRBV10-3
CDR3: CAISEGGTRANNEQFF
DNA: TGTGCCATCAGTGAGGGGGGCACAAGGGCGAACAATGAGCAGTTCTTC

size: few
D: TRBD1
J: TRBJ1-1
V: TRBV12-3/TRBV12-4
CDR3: CASDRGGTEAFF
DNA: TGTGCCAGCGACAGGGGAGGAACTGAAGCTTTCTTT

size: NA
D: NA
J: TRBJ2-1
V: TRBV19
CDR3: CATSTTETSYNEQFF
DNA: TGTGCCACCTCGACGACAGAGACCTCCTACAATGAGCAGTTCTTC

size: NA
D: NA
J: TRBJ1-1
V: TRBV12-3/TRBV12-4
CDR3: CASSLGAWGTEAFF
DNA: TGTGCCAGCAGTTTAGGGGCGTGGGGCACTGAAGCTTTCTTT

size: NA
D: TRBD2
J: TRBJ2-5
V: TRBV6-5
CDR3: CASSYLAGGPFETQYF
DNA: TGTGCCAGCAGTTATCTAGCGGGGGGGCCGTTCGAGACCCAGTACTTC

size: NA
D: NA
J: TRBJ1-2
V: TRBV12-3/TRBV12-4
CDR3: CASSFLDTYTF
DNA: TGTGCCAGCAGTTTTTTGGACACGTACACCTTC

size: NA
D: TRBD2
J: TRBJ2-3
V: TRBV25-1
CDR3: CATGLAGGLTDTQYF
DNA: TGTGCCACCGGACTAGCGGGAGGCCTCACAGATACGCAGTATTTT

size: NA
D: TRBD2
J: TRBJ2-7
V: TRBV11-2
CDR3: CASSLGTGTRTYEQYF
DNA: TGTGCCAGCAGCTTAGGTACCGGGACTAGGACCTACGAGCAGTACTTC

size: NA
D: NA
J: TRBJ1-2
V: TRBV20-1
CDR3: CSARDPGAGWVYYGYTF
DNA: TGCAGTGCTAGAGATCCCGGGGCCGGATGGGTCTACTATGGCTACACCTTC

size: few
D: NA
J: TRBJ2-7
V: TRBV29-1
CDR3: CSVLTVSYEQYF
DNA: TGCAGCGTTCTGACAGTAAGCTACGAGCAGTACTTC

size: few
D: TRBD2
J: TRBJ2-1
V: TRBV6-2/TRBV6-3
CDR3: CASSYGLAGGNEQFF
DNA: TGTGCCAGCAGTTACGGACTAGCGGGAGGCAATGAGCAGTTCTTC

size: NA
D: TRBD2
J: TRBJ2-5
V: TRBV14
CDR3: CASSQDFSGLAGGSYQETQYF
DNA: TGTGCCAGCAGCCAAGATTTTTCGGGACTAGCGGGGGGCTCGTACCAAGAGACCCAGTACTTC

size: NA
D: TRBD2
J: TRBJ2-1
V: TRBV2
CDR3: CASSEYGGSLNEQFF
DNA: TGTGCCAGCAGTGAATATGGCGGGAGTTTGAATGAGCAGTTCTTC

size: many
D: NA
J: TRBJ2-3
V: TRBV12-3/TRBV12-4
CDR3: CASSFADTQYF
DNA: TGTGCCAGCAGTTTCGCAGATACGCAGTATTTT

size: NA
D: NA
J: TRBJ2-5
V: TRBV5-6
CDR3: CASSSTLQETQYF
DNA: TGTGCCAGCAGCTCCACGCTTCAAGAGACCCAGTACTTC

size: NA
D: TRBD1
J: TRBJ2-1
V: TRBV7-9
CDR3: CTSSPAGQGGNEQFF
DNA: TGTACCAGCAGCCCCGCAGGACAGGGGGGAAATGAGCAGTTCTTC

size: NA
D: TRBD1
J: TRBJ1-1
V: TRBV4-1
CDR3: CASSFRDRGNTEAFF
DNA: TGCGCCAGCAGCTTCCGGGACAGGGGGAACACTGAAGCTTTCTTT

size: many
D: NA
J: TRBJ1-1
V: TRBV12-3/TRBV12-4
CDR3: CASTGTLNTEAFF
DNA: TGTGCCAGCACGGGGACACTGAACACTGAAGCTTTCTTT

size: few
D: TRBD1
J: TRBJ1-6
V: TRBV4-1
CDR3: CASSQVTGSNSPLHF
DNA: TGCGCCAGCAGCCAAGTGACAGGGAGTAATTCACCCCTCCACTTT

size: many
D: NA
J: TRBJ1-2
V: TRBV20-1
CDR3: CSAREVNPAPQSNYGYTF
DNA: TGCAGTGCTAGAGAAGTTAACCCGGCTCCTCAAAGCAACTATGGCTACACCTTC

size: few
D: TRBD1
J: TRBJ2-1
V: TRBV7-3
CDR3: CAPGTGYNEQFF
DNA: TGTGCCCCTGGGACAGGCTACAATGAGCAGTTCTTC

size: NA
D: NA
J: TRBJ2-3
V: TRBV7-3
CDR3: CASSEQGVLGTDTQYF
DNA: TGTGCCAGCAGCGAACAGGGCGTCCTGGGCACAGATACGCAGTATTTT

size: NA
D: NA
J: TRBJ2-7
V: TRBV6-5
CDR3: CASSYGVQAYEQYF
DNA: TGTGCCAGCAGTTATGGCGTACAGGCCTACGAGCAGTACTTC

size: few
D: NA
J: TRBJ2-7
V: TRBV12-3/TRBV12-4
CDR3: CASSSGPPSYEQYF
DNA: TGTGCCAGCAGTTCAGGGCCTCCATCCTACGAGCAGTACTTC

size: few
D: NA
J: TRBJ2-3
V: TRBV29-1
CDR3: CSVQEMDTQYF
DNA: TGCAGCGTACAGGAGATGGATACGCAGTATTTT

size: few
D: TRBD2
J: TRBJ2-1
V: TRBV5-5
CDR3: CASSLGRGGEYNEQFF
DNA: TGTGCCAGCAGCCTCGGGAGGGGCGGGGAATACAATGAGCAGTTCTTC

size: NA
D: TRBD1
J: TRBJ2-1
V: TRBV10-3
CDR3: CAIGETGAYNEQFF
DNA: TGTGCCATCGGGGAGACAGGGGCTTACAATGAGCAGTTCTTC

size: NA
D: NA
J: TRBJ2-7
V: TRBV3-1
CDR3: CASSQGRGVGAYEQYF
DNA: TGTGCCAGCAGCCAAGGACGTGGTGTGGGGGCCTACGAGCAGTACTTC

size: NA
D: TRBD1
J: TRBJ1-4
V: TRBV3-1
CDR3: CASSQTFDRATNEKLFF
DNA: TGTGCCAGCAGCCAAACATTTGACAGGGCAACTAATGAAAAACTGTTTTTT

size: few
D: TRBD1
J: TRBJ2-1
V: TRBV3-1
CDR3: CASMIGTGGKNEQFF
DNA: TGTGCCAGCATGATAGGGACAGGGGGCAAGAATGAGCAGTTCTTC

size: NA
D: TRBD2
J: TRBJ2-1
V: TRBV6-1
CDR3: CASSPGREGVYNEQFF
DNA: TGTGCCAGCAGCCCGGGGCGGGAGGGCGTTTACAATGAGCAGTTCTTC

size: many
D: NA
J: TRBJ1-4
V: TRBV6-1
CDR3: CASSDPTAQEKLFF
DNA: TGTGCCAGCAGCGACCCGACAGCCCAAGAAAAACTGTTTTTT

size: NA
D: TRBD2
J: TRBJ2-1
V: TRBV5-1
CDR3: CASSLAGTSWSYNEQFF
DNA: TGCGCCAGCAGCCTGGCGGGGACTAGTTGGTCCTACAATGAGCAGTTCTTC

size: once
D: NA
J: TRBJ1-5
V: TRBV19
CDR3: CASSPRGADQPQHF
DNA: TGTGCCAGTAGCCCGAGGGGGGCGGATCAGCCCCAGCATTTT

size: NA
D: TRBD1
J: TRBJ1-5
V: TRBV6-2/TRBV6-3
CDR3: CASRRQGPSQPQHF
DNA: TGTGCCAGCAGACGACAGGGCCCGAGTCAGCCCCAGCATTTT

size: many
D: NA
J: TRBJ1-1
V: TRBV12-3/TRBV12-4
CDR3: CASSLDREAFF
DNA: TGTGCCAGCAGTTTAGACAGGGAAGCTTTCTTT

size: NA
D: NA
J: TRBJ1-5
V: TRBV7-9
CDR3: CASSSSRGGSNQPQHF
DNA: TGTGCCAGCAGCTCCAGCAGGGGAGGGAGCAATCAGCCCCAGCATTTT

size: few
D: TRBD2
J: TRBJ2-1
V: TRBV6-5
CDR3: CASSSRLAGGPGSQFF
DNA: TGTGCCAGCAGTTCGCGACTAGCGGGGGGGCCGGGATCCCAGTTCTTC

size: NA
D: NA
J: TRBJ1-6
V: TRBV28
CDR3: CASSLSINSPLHF
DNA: TGTGCCAGCAGTTTAAGTATTAATTCACCCCTCCACTTT

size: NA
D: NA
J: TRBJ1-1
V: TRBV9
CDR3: CASSVAGAGTEAFF
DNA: TGTGCCAGCAGCGTAGCCGGGGCCGGCACTGAAGCTTTCTTT

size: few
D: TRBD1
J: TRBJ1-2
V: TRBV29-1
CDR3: CSVETTGGNYGYTF
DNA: TGCAGCGTTGAAACGACAGGGGGTAACTATGGCTACACCTTC

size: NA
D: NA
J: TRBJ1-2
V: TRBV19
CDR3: CASSIYEDTRGPNYGYTF
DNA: TGTGCCAGTAGTATCTATGAGGACACCAGGGGACCGAACTATGGCTACACCTTC

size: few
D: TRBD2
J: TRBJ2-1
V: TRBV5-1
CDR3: CASRERENEQFF
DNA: TGCGCCAGCAGGGAGCGGGAGAATGAGCAGTTCTTC